The 8 T cell receptor beta chains listed next were all sequenced from one sample in a study of blood T cell repertoires in COVID-19. Method: immunoSEQ multiplex PCR; TCRdb's copy keeps in-frame clones and lacks some. The repertoire consists of about 320,000 clones, with just under 90% occurring once and the leading ten covering more than 9.5%. The sample taken for sequencing was peripheral blood. The receptors originated from a woman in her 30s with COVID-19, enrolled during active disease.

The rearrangement links TRBV3-1 (or the pseudogene TRBV3-2) to TRBJ2-3; tentatively, D is TRBD2 (6 bases). Trimming shortened V by 0 bases and J by 8 bases, and 15 bases separated the two germline ends. The CDR3 loop spans 15 amino acids. Germline values: CDR1 LGHDT, CDR2 YNNKEL (reference sequence). CDR3 residues: CASSQEHRDLSTQYF. The CDR3 DNA follows: TGTGCCAGCAGCCAAGAGCACCGGGACTTGAGTACGCAGTATTTT.

This clone appeared once. J is TRBJ1-2 and V is TRBV30; D unclear. The CDR3 runs to 15 residues. Trimming removed 0 bases at V and 5 bases at J, with 16 bases between. CDR1 GTSNPN and CDR2 SVGIG come from the germline V gene (reference sequence). CDR3 coding DNA: TGTGCCTGGAGTGTACTGGTAGCACGTCCGTATGGCTACACCTTC. Protein product: CAWSVLVARPYGYTF.

The V gene is TRBV2, the J gene TRBJ2-7, with D unresolved. Between the trimmed V and J ends, which lost 5 bases and 2 bases, there was a span of 4 bases. The CDR3 is 11 residues long. In germline, CDR1 is SNHLY, CDR2 FYNNEI. CDR3 in DNA: TGTGCCAGCAGTACACCCTACGAGCAGTACTTC. Residues: CASSTPYEQYF.

V and J are TRBV25-1 and TRBJ1-6; 11 bases align to TRBD1. V gave up 5 bases and J gave up 8 bases; unmatched junction bases: 5. CDR3 length: 15 residues. Germline CDR1 reads MGHDK; CDR2 reads SYGVNS. The CDR3: CASSRTGGWDSPLHF. In nucleotides, the CDR3 is TGTGCCAGCAGTAGGACAGGGGGCTGGGATTCACCCCTCCACTTT.

The V and J genes are TRBV24-1 and TRBJ2-1, with 7 bases fitting TRBD2. The CDR3 is 15 amino acids. CDR1 and CDR2 from the germline V gene are KGHDR and SFDVKD. The junction had 6 bases not matched to a gene; V was cut back by 6 bases and J by 2 bases. For the CDR3, the DNA is TGTGCCACCAGTAAGTCTCGGGGGGCCTACAATGAGCAGTTCTTC. Its translation is CATSKSRGAYNEQFF.

This rearrangement joins TRBV25-1 to TRBJ1-5; D gene ambiguous. V was clipped by 3 bases and J by 3 bases, with 6 bases between them. Germline CDR1 reads MGHDK; CDR2 reads SYGVNS. CDR3 length: 13 residues. The CDR3 bases are TGTGCCAGCAGTGACAGGTACAATCAGCCCCAGCATTTT. It yields the protein CASSDRYNQPQHF.

The rearrangement links TRBV6-4 to TRBJ1-1; perhaps TRBD1 as D (5 bases). Germline V gene lookup returns CDR1 MRHNA and CDR2 SNTAGT. V was clipped by 3 bases and J by 9 bases, with 11 bases between them. This CDR3 has 12 amino acids. CDR3 sequence (DNA): TGTGCCAGCAGTGATGGGGCAGGTAAAGCTTTCTTT. Amino acids: CASSDGAGKAFF.

In this sample, this clone turned up a few times. The DNA for the CDR3 is TGCGCCAGCAGCTTTTCAGTAGCGGGGGGCGAGCAGTACTTC. This encodes CASSFSVAGGEQYF. This sequence joins TRBV5-1 and TRBJ2-7, with 10 bases that match TRBD2. V lost 2 bases to trimming and J lost 6 bases; unmatched junction nucleotides: 5. CDR3 length: 14 amino acids. Germline assignment: CDR1 SGHRS and CDR2 YFSETQ.